Described below is a single T cell receptor (beta chain) sequence and its context. Its antigen remains unidentified. Cryopreserved PBMCs were the source of about 2 micrograms of genomic DNA, which went to TCR beta libraries. The data stem from a study of cytotoxic CD8 clonotypes in ibrutinib-treated CLL. The overall study: The study recorded mean values of 255,043 productive templates and under 100,000 productive rearrangements per sample. Study outcomes and limitations: The study sampled sustained-remission and progressing patients at different times. Clonality went up at ibrutinib response and then declined back toward baseline at progression.

Measured with immunoSEQ multiplex PCR; TCRdb has only the in-frame clones, and not every one. The table lists 270,000 or so clones, approximately 76% of them singletons. The material sequenced was PBMCs, taken at disease progression, from a patient treated with ibrutinib. The TCR originated in a human donor with chronic lymphocytic leukemia.

As DNA, the CDR3 is TGTGCCAGCAGCTGTCGGGGGTCCTACGAGCAGTACTTC. It yields the protein CASSCRGSYEQYF. The chain couples TRBV5-7 to TRBJ2-7; D is possibly TRBD2 (6 bases). TRBV5-7 is filed as an ORF, its function uncertain. V was shortened by 3 bases and J by 1 base, with 8 bases between the two germline ends. CDR3 length: 13 residues.